Described below is a single TCR beta chain sequence and its context. No antigen is known for it. This CDR3 is also generated by other DNA sequences in the sample. Both 60 Vbeta primers and 13 Jbeta primers went into the PCR. Generated by immunoSEQ multiplex PCR, the TCRdb table keeps only in-frame clones and is missing some. In the table there are about 130,000 clones, under 90% of which are singletons. This entry is derived from a study of cytomegalovirus exposure and HLA in healthy donors. Whole-study context: An early release of data contained some 80 million unique TCRs, which came from HLA-typed donors. Study-level points and caveats: In vitro experiments confirmed that three CMV-associated chains were specific for CMV antigens. TCR beta V- and J-gene trimming was later associated with a missense DCLRE1C variant. Across donors, sequencing depth was assumed by presence/absence analyses to be roughly uniform.

Germline CDR1 and CDR2: SEHNR and FQNEAQ (reference sequence). This CDR3 comprises 13 residues. V was clipped by 3 bases and J by 5 bases, with 11 bases between them. This rearrangement joins TRBV7-9 to TRBJ2-7; tentatively, D is TRBD1 (6 bases). The sequence derives from a woman between 40 and 50 years old in good health and CMV-seronegative. Sequenced material: PBMCs. CDR3 sequence reads: CASSLAGGDEQYF. In DNA, the CDR3 is TGTGCCAGCAGCTTGGCTGGGGGCGACGAGCAGTACTTC.